Detailed here is one TCR beta chain. These data are taken from a study of blood T cells in healthy people across ages. Using a J-beta primer mix together with a sample-barcoded 5' primer, a second PCR was run for roughly 6 to 11 cycles. A template-switch adaptor that had 12 random nucleotides put a tag on each cDNA molecule. TCRdb re-analysed the 5' RACE reads in MiXCR, keeping a single row per CDR3 protein. This table holds roughly 800,000 distinct CDR3 sequences, 20% to 25% found once. V was cut by 8 bases and J by 5 bases, with 10 bases left in between. CDR3 length: 11 residues. Germline V lookup: CDR1 MNHEY, CDR2 SMNVEV (reference sequence). This sample was shared with a second study, whose subject was T cells of mothers and their children.

This sequence was found in a boy younger than 18 in good health. Sample: blood. The chain is built from TRBV27 and TRBJ2-7; TRBD2 is a possible D gene (5 bases). The CDR3 sequence: CASEGLDEQYF. The CDR3 bases are TGTGCCAGCGAGGGCCTCGACGAGCAGTACTTC.